This TCR beta chain appears in the sequencing data of a study of T cell responses to AZD1222 COVID-19 vaccine. Whole-study context: Second-dose groups at about 4 or about 12 weeks were pooled.

Details on this clone: Its antigen is as yet unknown.

Study conclusions and caveats: Baseline seropositivity occurred in only a handful of AZD1222 recipients.

Generated by immunoSEQ multiplex PCR, the TCRdb table keeps only in-frame clones and is missing some. The data hold around 180,000 clones, with around 90% observed a single time. The germline V gene has CDR1 SGHDT and CDR2 YYEEEE. The CDR3 loop spans 15 amino acids. V was clipped by 1 base and J by 0 bases, with 8 bases between them. The V and J genes are TRBV5-6 and TRBJ2-1; no firm D call. The specimen was peripheral blood, collected on day 0 of AZD1222 vaccination. This receptor was identified in an adult in good health. This chain's CDR3 is CASSLNPSSYNEQFF. The CDR3 region has the DNA TGTGCCAGCAGCTTGAATCCGAGCTCCTACAATGAGCAGTTCTTC.